This TCR beta chain was observed in a study of T cell responses to AZD1222 COVID-19 vaccine. General study findings and limits: The donor cohort was predominantly white British with a female majority, and clonal diversity may have been underestimated. Only after the peak T cell response were repertoires sampled.

Generated by immunoSEQ multiplex PCR, the TCRdb table keeps only in-frame clones and is missing some. The table lists 50,000 to 65,000 clones, about 89% of them singletons. The CDR3 extends over 13 amino acids. Losses at the gene ends were 8 bases for V and 5 bases for J; bases not matched to a gene: 6. The sample holds one count of this clone. The target antigen is unknown. The sample here was peripheral blood, taken 28 days after the second dose of the MenACWY control vaccine. This receptor was identified in an adult who received the MenACWY meningococcal vaccine as a control. The chain links TRBV12-3 or TRBV12-4 to TRBJ1-1, with TRBD1 matching 9 bases. The CDR3 protein is CASGQGYRTEAFF. Here the CDR3 DNA reads TGTGCCAGCGGACAGGGGTATCGAACTGAAGCTTTCTTT.